Listed here is a single T cell receptor beta chain. The sample is drawn from a study of blood T cell repertoires in COVID-19. Study in general: The United States, Italy and Spain provided the acute and convalescent COVID-19 samples. T cells, B-cell-depleted T cells, or PBMCs provided the cDNA or gDNA that served as material.

Germline lookup yields CDR1 SGDLS and CDR2 YYNGEE. Trimming left V 0 bases short and J 5 bases short, with 11 bases between. This CDR3 has 14 residues. In the source study's methods: Reference gene primer amplification yielded estimated nucleated cell counts. Assay: immunoSEQ multiplex PCR; the TCRdb copy retains only in-frame clones and omits some. The V and J calls and clone size come from that table; D and trimming were worked out from the DNA. The sample has 130,000 to 150,000 clones, around 90% seen once. The chain is built from TRBV9 and TRBJ2-5; TRBD1 is a possible D gene (6 bases). The sample was peripheral blood. This TCR was recovered from a man between 65 and 80 years old with acute or convalescent COVID-19. CDR3 nucleotide sequence: TGTGCCAGCAGCGTAGCAGGGGTAGATGAGACCCAGTACTTC. Translation: CASSVAGVDETQYF.